This TCR beta chain was captured in a study of CD8+CD57+ T cells in acquired aplastic anemia. The study profiled TCR beta VDJ and CDR3 using genomic DNA as template. TCRdb called the reads again in MiXCR, with one record for every CDR3 protein. The data show 150,000 or so distinct CDR3 sequences, with roughly 54% seen just once and approximately 12% held by the top ten. As for this clonotype: Its antigen is not known.

The CDR3 runs to 14 residues. Germline CDR1 is SQVTM and CDR2 is ANQGSEA. V was pared by 8 bases and J by 7 bases, with 23 bases between. Study-level points and caveats: Significance was not reached for CD8+ Simpson's diversity between patients and controls. Patients had twenty-nine CD8+ CDR3 sequences in common with controls (the shared set).

The sequenced patients had an expansion of CD8+CD57+ cells seen by flow cytometry. All patients had severe acquired aplastic anemia. The source of this sequence is a human donor with aplastic anemia. Specimen: sorted CD4+, CD8+, or CD8+CD57+ T cells (not recorded which) from PBMCs. This chain connects TRBV29-1 to TRBJ1-2, with a tentative D call TRBD1 (6 bases). For the CDR3, the DNA is TGCAGCTCCACCACGGGGGCCCTTATTGTTGGCTACACCTTC. Its protein product is CSSTTGALIVGYTF.